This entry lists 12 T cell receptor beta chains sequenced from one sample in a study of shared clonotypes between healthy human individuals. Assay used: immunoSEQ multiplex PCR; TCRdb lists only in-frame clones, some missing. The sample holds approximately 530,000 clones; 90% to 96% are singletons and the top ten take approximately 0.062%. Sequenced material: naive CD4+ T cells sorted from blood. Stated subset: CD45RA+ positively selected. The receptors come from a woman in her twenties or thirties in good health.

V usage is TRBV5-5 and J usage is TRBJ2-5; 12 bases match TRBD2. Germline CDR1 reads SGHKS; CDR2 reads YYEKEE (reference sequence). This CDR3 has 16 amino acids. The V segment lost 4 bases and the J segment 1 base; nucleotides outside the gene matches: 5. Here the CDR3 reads CASSLTSGSPQETQYF. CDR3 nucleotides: TGTGCCAGCAGCCTGACTAGCGGGAGCCCCCAAGAGACCCAGTACTTC.

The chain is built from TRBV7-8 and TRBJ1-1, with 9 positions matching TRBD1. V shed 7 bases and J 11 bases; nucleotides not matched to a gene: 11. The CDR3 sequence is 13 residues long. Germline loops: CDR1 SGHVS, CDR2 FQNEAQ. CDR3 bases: TGTGCCAGCACCAGACAGGGGGACACGGATGCTTTCTTT. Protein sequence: CASTRQGDTDAFF.

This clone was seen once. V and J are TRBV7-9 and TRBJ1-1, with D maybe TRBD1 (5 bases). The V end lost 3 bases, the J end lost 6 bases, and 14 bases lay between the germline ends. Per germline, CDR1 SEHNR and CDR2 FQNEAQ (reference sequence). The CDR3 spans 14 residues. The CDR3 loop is CASSFQGKEAEAFF. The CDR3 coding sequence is TGTGCCAGCAGCTTCCAGGGAAAGGAGGCTGAAGCTTTCTTT. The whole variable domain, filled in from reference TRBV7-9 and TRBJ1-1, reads DTGVSQNPRHKITKRGQNVTFRCDPISEHNRLYWYRQTLGQGPEFLTYFQNEAQLEKSRLLSDRFSAERPKGSFSTLEIQRTEQGDSAMYLCASSFQGKEAEAFFGQGTRLTVV.

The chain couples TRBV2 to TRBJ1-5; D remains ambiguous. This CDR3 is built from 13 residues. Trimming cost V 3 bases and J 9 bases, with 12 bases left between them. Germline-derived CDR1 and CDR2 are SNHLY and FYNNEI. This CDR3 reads CASSDRETLPQHF. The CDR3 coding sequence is TGTGCCAGCAGTGATAGGGAAACACTGCCCCAGCATTTT.

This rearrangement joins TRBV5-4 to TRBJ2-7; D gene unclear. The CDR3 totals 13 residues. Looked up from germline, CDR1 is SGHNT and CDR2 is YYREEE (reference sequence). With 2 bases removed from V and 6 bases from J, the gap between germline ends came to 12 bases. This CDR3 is CASSFDRPSEQYF. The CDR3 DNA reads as TGTGCCAGCAGCTTTGACCGACCCAGCGAGCAGTACTTC.

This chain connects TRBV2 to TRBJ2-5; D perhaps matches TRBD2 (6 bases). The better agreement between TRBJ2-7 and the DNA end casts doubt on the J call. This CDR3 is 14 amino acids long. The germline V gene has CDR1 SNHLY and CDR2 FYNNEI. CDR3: CASGLGLGGHEQYF. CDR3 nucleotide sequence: TGTGCCAGCGGGTTAGGTCTAGGAGGGCACGAGCAGTACTTC.

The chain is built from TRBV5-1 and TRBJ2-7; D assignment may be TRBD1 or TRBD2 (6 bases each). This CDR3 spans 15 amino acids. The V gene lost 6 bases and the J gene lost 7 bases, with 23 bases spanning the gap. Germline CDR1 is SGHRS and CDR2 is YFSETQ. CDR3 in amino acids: CASKRVLAGEEEQYF. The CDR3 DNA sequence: TGCGCCAGCAAGCGGGTATTGGCAGGGGAGGAAGAGCAGTACTTC.

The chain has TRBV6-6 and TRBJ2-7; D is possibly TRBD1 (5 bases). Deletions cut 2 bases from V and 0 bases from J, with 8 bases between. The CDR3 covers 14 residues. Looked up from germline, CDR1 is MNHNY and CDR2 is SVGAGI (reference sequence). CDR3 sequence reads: CASSYGGASYEQYF. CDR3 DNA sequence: TGTGCCAGCAGTTACGGTGGGGCCTCCTACGAGCAGTACTTC.

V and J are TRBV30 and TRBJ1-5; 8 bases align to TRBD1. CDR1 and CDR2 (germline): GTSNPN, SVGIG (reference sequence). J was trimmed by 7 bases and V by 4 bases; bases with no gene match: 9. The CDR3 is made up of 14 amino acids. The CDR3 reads CAWNAGGVWQPQHF. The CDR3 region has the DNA TGTGCCTGGAATGCAGGGGGCGTATGGCAGCCCCAGCATTTT.

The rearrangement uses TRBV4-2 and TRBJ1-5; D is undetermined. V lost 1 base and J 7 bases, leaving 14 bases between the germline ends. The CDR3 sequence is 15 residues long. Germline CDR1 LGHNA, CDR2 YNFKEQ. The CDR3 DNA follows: TGTGCCAGCAGCCAAGTTTTGCAGAGAGGACAGCCCCAGCATTTT. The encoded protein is CASSQVLQRGQPQHF.

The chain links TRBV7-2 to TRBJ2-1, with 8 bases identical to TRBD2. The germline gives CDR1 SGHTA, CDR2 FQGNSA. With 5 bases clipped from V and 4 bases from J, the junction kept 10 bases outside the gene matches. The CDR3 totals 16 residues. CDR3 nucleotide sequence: TGTGCCAGCAGCCCCACACGACTAGCGAGTTACAATGAGCAGTTCTTC. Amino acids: CASSPTRLASYNEQFF.

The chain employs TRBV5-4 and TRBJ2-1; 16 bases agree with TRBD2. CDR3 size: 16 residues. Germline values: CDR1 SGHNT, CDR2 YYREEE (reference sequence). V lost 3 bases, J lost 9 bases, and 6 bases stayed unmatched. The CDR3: CASSSGLAGGKGEQFF. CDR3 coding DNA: TGTGCCAGCAGCTCGGGACTAGCGGGAGGGAAGGGTGAGCAGTTCTTC.